The 27 T cell receptor beta chains below were found in one sample sequenced in a study of blood T cell repertoires in COVID-19. TCRdb's table, derived via immunoSEQ multiplex PCR, lists solely in-frame clones and lacks some. There are fewer than 90,000 clones in the sample; approximately 75% occur only once, and approximately 15% lies in the top ten. Sequences were obtained from peripheral blood. These receptors originate from a woman aged 80 or over with acute or convalescent COVID-19.

The chain recombines TRBV7-8 with TRBJ2-7, with a tentative D call TRBD1 (6 bases). Trimming removed 1 base at V and 2 bases at J, with 15 bases between. This CDR3 has 16 residues. Germline V gene data show CDR1 as SGHVS and CDR2 as FQNEAQ. The CDR3 DNA reads TGTGCCAGCAGCTTAGGGGGGCTCCCCGGAGCCTACGAGCAGTACTTC. Its protein is CASSLGGLPGAYEQYF.

The chain employs TRBV10-2 and TRBJ2-2, with 9 positions matching TRBD1. Germline V lookup: CDR1 WSHSY, CDR2 SAAADI. V lost 7 bases, J lost 6 bases, and 6 bases stayed unmatched. The CDR3 contains 14 residues. CDR3 in amino acids: CASTRTGEPGELFF. CDR3 bases: TGCGCCAGCACCCGGACAGGGGAACCCGGGGAGCTGTTTTTT.

The chain links TRBV6-6 to TRBJ2-7; D call uncertain. Deletions cut 4 bases from V and 7 bases from J, with 8 bases between. The CDR3 contains 11 residues. CDR1 is MNHNY and CDR2 is SVGAGI in the germline V gene (reference sequence). The CDR3 loop reads CASSSPLEQYF. The CDR3 bases are TGTGCCAGCAGTTCTCCTCTAGAGCAGTACTTC.

Here the CDR3 DNA reads TGTGCCAGCAGCTTTTGGCGGGGGGGTGGCGTAGATACGCAGTATTTT. It translates to CASSFWRGGGVDTQYF. The V call is TRBV7-2, the J call TRBJ2-3; 9 bases line up with TRBD2. This CDR3 contains 16 residues. The ends lost 3 bases at V and 5 bases at J; junction bases unmatched: 9. From germline, CDR1 is SGHTA and CDR2 FQGNSA.

The chain combines TRBV7-2 with TRBJ1-2; D is unclear. Between the trimmed V and J ends, which lost 1 base and 4 bases, there was a span of 10 bases. The CDR3 has 14 amino acids. In germline, CDR1 is SGHTA, CDR2 FQGNSA. The CDR3 nucleotides are TGTGCCAGCAGCTTAGTGCAAACGGGCTATGGCTACACCTTC. As protein: CASSLVQTGYGYTF. Using reference TRBV7-2 and TRBJ1-2 for the parts outside the CDR3, the full variable domain is GAGVSQSPSNKVTEKGKDVELRCDPISGHTALYWYRQSLGQGLEFLIYFQGNSAPDKSGLPSDRFSAERTGGSVSTLTIQRTQQEDSAVYLCASSLVQTGYGYTFGSGTRLTVV.

The chain recombines TRBV30 with TRBJ1-1; the D gene is possibly TRBD1 (6 bases). Germline lookup yields CDR1 GTSNPN and CDR2 SVGIG (reference sequence). V gave up 2 bases and J gave up 1 base, with 17 bases separating them. The CDR3 runs to 16 residues. CDR3 amino acids: CAWSLQGRGGNTEAFF. The CDR3 DNA reads as TGTGCCTGGAGTCTCCAAGGGAGAGGGGGGAACACTGAAGCTTTCTTT.

The rearrangement uses TRBV3-1 (or the pseudogene TRBV3-2) and TRBJ2-1, with 8 bases fitting TRBD2. V was clipped by 6 bases and J by 4 bases; unmatched bases: 8. The CDR3 runs to 15 residues. Germline loops: CDR1 LGHDT, CDR2 YNNKEL (reference sequence). The DNA for the CDR3 is TGTGCCAGCAGGAGTTCGGGGGGGCCTTACAATGAGCAGTTCTTC. As protein: CASRSSGGPYNEQFF.

The rearrangement links TRBV5-4 to TRBJ2-1; TRBD1 might be the D (6 bases). This CDR3 comprises 16 residues. Looked up from germline, CDR1 is SGHNT and CDR2 is YYREEE (reference sequence). V lost 5 bases to trimming and J lost 8 bases, with 23 bases between them. The CDR3 coding sequence is TGTGCCAGCAGTCGTAGTATAGGGACAACCGGGGATGAGCAGTTCTTC. Its translation: CASSRSIGTTGDEQFF.

The V and J genes are TRBV7-8 and TRBJ1-5; D not resolved. The germline gives CDR1 SGHVS, CDR2 FQNEAQ. V was trimmed by 5 bases and J by 7 bases, leaving 12 bases between them. The CDR3 totals 13 residues. The CDR3 nucleotides read TGTGCCAGCAGCATGTCCCCCGGGCAGCCCCAGCATTTT. Translated, it gives CASSMSPGQPQHF.

This clone was counted a few times. This chain joins TRBV6-2 or TRBV6-3 and TRBJ1-5, with D maybe TRBD1 (5 bases). This CDR3 has 15 residues. The V gene lost 0 bases and the J gene lost 6 bases, with 12 bases spanning the gap. Germline CDR1 and CDR2: MNHEY and SVGEGT. The CDR3 DNA reads TGTGCCAGCAGTTACTCGGGGGGTACGGGTCAGCCCCAGCATTTT. It translates to CASSYSGGTGQPQHF.

This sequence joins TRBV6-5 and TRBJ2-5; the D gene is possibly TRBD2 (6 bases). Trimming removed 0 bases from V and 5 bases from J, with 13 bases in between. CDR3 length: 15 residues. Germline CDR1 is MNHEY and CDR2 is SVGAGI. The CDR3 is CASSYSTSGGETQYF. For the CDR3, the DNA is TGTGCCAGCAGTTACTCGACCTCCGGAGGGGAGACCCAGTACTTC.

This chain joins TRBV5-5 and TRBJ1-2; D is unclear. The CDR3 runs 13 residues. The V gene lost 2 bases and the J gene lost 5 bases, with 10 bases spanning the gap. The germline gives CDR1 SGHKS, CDR2 YYEKEE (reference sequence). For the CDR3, the DNA is TGTGCCAGCAGCTTTCCCGACGGGTATGGCTACACCTTC. Protein sequence: CASSFPDGYGYTF.

This chain connects TRBV29-1 to TRBJ1-2, with TRBD1 matching over 7 bases. Germline V gene data show CDR1 as SQVTM and CDR2 as ANQGSEA. This CDR3 is built from 11 residues. J lost 6 bases, V lost 8 bases, and 6 bases had no gene match. The CDR3 region has the DNA TGCAGCCTCTGGACAGGACATGGCTACACCTTC. It yields the protein CSLWTGHGYTF.

The gene calls are TRBV2 and TRBJ2-2; D may be TRBD1 (5 bases). Between the trimmed V and J ends, which lost 6 bases and 7 bases, there was a span of 12 bases. Germline V gene lookup returns CDR1 SNHLY and CDR2 FYNNEI. CDR3 length: 13 residues. CDR3 amino acids: CASSTDSFGELFF. In DNA, the CDR3 is TGTGCCAGCAGCACCGACAGTTTCGGGGAGCTGTTTTTT.

This clone was seen a handful of times. The V call is TRBV30, the J call TRBJ1-1; 8 nucleotides match TRBD1. This CDR3 has 18 residues. V was pared by 0 bases and J by 6 bases, with 18 bases of the junction left unmatched. Germline-derived CDR1 and CDR2 are GTSNPN and SVGIG (reference sequence). In nucleotides, the CDR3 is TGTGCCTGGAGTGTACTCGTCCCAGGGGGCGAATTCCCGCCTGAAGCTTTCTTT. Translation gives CAWSVLVPGGEFPPEAFF.

The rearrangement uses TRBV6-2 or TRBV6-3 and TRBJ2-7; D might be TRBD1 (6 bases). The CDR3 is made up of 11 amino acids. Germline loops: CDR1 MNHEY, CDR2 SVGEGT. Trimming removed 6 bases from V and 6 bases from J, with 9 bases in between. CDR3: CASSWGREQYF. DNA of the CDR3: TGTGCCAGCAGCTGGGGGCGCGAGCAGTACTTC.

This sequence joins TRBV4-3 and TRBJ1-2; 8 bases are shared with TRBD1. Germline CDR1 reads LGHNA; CDR2 reads YSLEER. Losses at the gene ends were 2 bases for V and 5 bases for J; bases not matched to a gene: 4. CDR3 length: 14 amino acids. CDR3 bases: TGCGCCAGCAGCCAATCGGACAGGGAATATGGCTACACCTTC. It is translated as CASSQSDREYGYTF.

This clone was recorded only once. This chain uses TRBV6-5 with TRBJ1-2, with TRBD1 as a possible D gene (5 bases). Deletions cut 5 bases from V and 0 bases from J, with 7 bases between. This CDR3 is built from 13 residues. The V gene's germline CDR1 is MNHEY and CDR2 SVGAGI. The CDR3 nucleotides are TGTGCCAGCAGTCCGACAGCTAACTATGGCTACACCTTC. Residues: CASSPTANYGYTF.

V gene TRBV5-1 combines with J gene TRBJ1-2; 8 positions match TRBD1. V shed 4 bases and J 6 bases; nucleotides not matched to a gene: 11. Germline-derived CDR1 and CDR2 are SGHRS and YFSETQ. This CDR3 spans 15 amino acids. CDR3 sequence: CASSPYTDRGDGYTF. CDR3 bases: TGCGCCAGCAGCCCGTACACCGACAGGGGCGATGGCTACACCTTC.

The chain combines TRBV6-5 with TRBJ1-1; no reliable D call. CDR3 length: 12 amino acids. V was cut by 10 bases and J by 4 bases, with 13 bases left in between. Per the germline V gene, CDR1 is MNHEY and CDR2 is SVGAGI. CDR3 bases: TGTGCCACCGGGAGGGTGGGCACTGAAGCTTTCTTT. Encoded protein: CATGRVGTEAFF.

The chain links TRBV3-1 (or the pseudogene TRBV3-2) to TRBJ2-7, with TRBD2 as a possible D gene (5 bases). The CDR3 loop spans 17 amino acids. The V and J ends lost 0 bases and 0 bases respectively, with 15 bases between them. Looked up from germline, CDR1 is LGHDT and CDR2 is YNNKEL (reference sequence). The CDR3 protein is CASSQELGRQYSYEQYF. As DNA, the CDR3 is TGTGCCAGCAGCCAAGAACTAGGGCGGCAATACTCCTACGAGCAGTACTTC.

CDR3 region: CASSPYGAGGSYEQYF. The DNA for the CDR3 is TGTGCCAGCAGCCCCTATGGGGCGGGGGGGTCCTACGAGCAGTACTTC. This sequence joins TRBV5-5 and TRBJ2-7; 9 bases agree with TRBD2. The length of the CDR3 is 16 residues. The V and J ends lost 4 bases and 1 base, in that order; junction bases with no gene match: 9. Germline V CDR1 and CDR2: SGHKS, YYEKEE (reference sequence).

This clone showed up just a few times. The J gene is TRBJ2-7, the V gene TRBV7-2, with TRBD1 identical over 8 bases. The germline V gene has CDR1 SGHTA and CDR2 FQGNSA. The CDR3 has 14 residues. With 5 bases clipped from V and 3 bases from J, the junction kept 6 bases outside the gene matches. CDR3 DNA sequence: TGTGCCAGCAGCCCTGAACAGGGGGTCTACGAGCAGTACTTC. Translation gives CASSPEQGVYEQYF.

The chain couples TRBV11-2 to TRBJ2-3; 10 nucleotides match TRBD2. This CDR3 comprises 14 residues. Germline V CDR1 and CDR2: SGHAT, FQNNGV. The V and J ends lost 5 bases and 5 bases, in that order; junction bases with no gene match: 4. CDR3 nucleotides: TGTGCCAGCAGCCTCTGGACTAGCGGAGATACGCAGTATTTT. Its protein is CASSLWTSGDTQYF.

This CDR3 is CAISERGGGTDTQYF. In DNA form, the CDR3 reads TGTGCCATCAGTGAGAGGGGAGGCGGCACAGATACGCAGTATTTT. The rearrangement uses TRBV10-3 and TRBJ2-3, with D perhaps matching TRBD2 (6 bases). V shed 2 bases and J shed 1 base, with 10 bases lying between them. The CDR3 has 15 residues. The germline V gene encodes CDR1 ENHRY and CDR2 SYGVKD.

The genes are TRBV6-2 or TRBV6-3 and TRBJ1-2, with unresolved D. V lost 3 bases, J lost 6 bases, and 11 bases lay in between. Germline values: CDR1 MNHEY, CDR2 SVGEGT. CDR3 length equals 13 residues. CDR3 sequence reads: CASSYTGKDGYTF. CDR3 sequence (DNA): TGTGCCAGCAGTTATACGGGAAAAGATGGCTACACCTTC.

This clone has more than one count but fewer than ten. The rearrangement uses TRBV3-1 (or the pseudogene TRBV3-2) and TRBJ1-1, with D possibly matching TRBD1 (6 bases). Germline assignment: CDR1 LGHDT and CDR2 YNNKEL (reference sequence). V was shortened by 5 bases and J by 0 bases, with 13 bases between the two germline ends. The CDR3 is 15 residues long. The CDR3 DNA reads as TGTGCCAGCAGCATTAACAGGGAGATGAACACTGAAGCTTTCTTT. Its translation is CASSINREMNTEAFF.